One T cell receptor (beta chain) is described in this entry. This clonotype occurred many times. Its recognized antigen is unknown. No qualities accompany the bases; no much larger clone lies one base away. The entry originates in a study of blood T cells in healthy people across ages (dated by TCRdb to 2015 to 2017). About the study as a whole: In model experiments, template switching captured roughly one uniquely barcoded TCR beta cDNA molecule for every two T cells. The donors were divided into four age groups: young (average around 17 years), middle-aged (roughly 40), aged (approximately 59) and long-lived (around 87). The study analyzed two additional independent replicas of 1 million unique cDNA reads from the same blood draw for two donors, one aged 18 to 30 and one aged 80 or older. Donors of different ages were randomly distributed across sequencing lanes to avoid experimental bias. The study measured age-related changes in TCR beta repertoire diversity using deep sequencing normalized with unique cDNA molecular identifiers. Study-wide findings and limitations: A strong correlation was found between observed TCR beta diversity and the percentage of naive T cells measured by flow cytometry. Total diversity estimates from one million sequenced T cells were considered lower bounds and underestimates. The CMV infection status of donors was not known, potentially confounding age-related changes in expanded clonotypes. Bulk unsorted PBMC profiling prevented conclusive comparison of naive and antigen-experienced compartments. As age increased, observed TCR beta diversity per million T cells dropped in a roughly linear way, and a significant reduction was already evident by age roughly 40. Compared with the aged group, the long-lived group had more naive CD4+ T cells, fewer expanded clones and increased TCR diversity, suggesting age selection.

Libraries were prepared through 5' RACE. Sequencer: Illumina HiSeq 2500. A second about 7 to 12 cycle PCR used a sample-barcoded 5' primer and a J-beta primer mix. A template-switch 5' adaptor carrying 12 random nucleotides introduced a unique molecular identifier onto each TCR beta cDNA molecule. Each sample yielded at least 3 million CDR3-containing paired-end reads. First-strand cDNA was synthesized from all RNA with the Mint cDNA synthesis kit, primed by a TRBC-specific oligonucleotide. After uracil-DNA glycosylase treatment, a first 18-cycle PCR used universal primers M1SS and BC2_uni_R on all cDNA. Under the source paper's analysis protocol: For normalization, 1 million high-quality reads, each with a distinct molecular identifier, were randomly selected from each sample. Reads sharing molecular identifiers were discarded rather than binned into consensus sequences. MiTCR, with a Q25 quality threshold and the strictest error-elimination algorithm, was used for CDR3 identification, clonotype clustering and error correction. A nonparametric unseen species model with Euler transformation was used to estimate a lower bound on total TCR beta diversity. The public reads were reprocessed in TCRdb via fastp at Q25 and MiXCR, keeping in-frame beta chains. Rows with one shared CDR3 protein collapse into an entry with the most common genes and DNA. V and J calls and clone size were set by TCRdb, not the authors. Within this sample are roughly 700,000 distinct CDR3 sequences, with roughly 30% of them counted one time only. The ten largest clones represent less than 20% of the sample.

The roughly 42 donors, aged about 6 to 100 years, were systemically healthy Caucasian individuals from Russia. Each donor gave approximately 10 milliliters of peripheral blood, collected into EDTA-treated Vacutainer tubes. PBMCs were isolated by Ficoll-Paque density-gradient centrifugation, with at least 7 million obtained per sample. Total RNA was extracted from PBMCs with Trizol reagent, with at least 6 micrograms obtained per sample. For every donor, an aliquot of PBMCs went through flow cytometry to measure the percentages of naive CD45RAhigh/CD27high T cells. Source material: blood. The clonotype comes from a woman older than 75 in good health. Donor details come from another sample of the same person, matched by shared clones.

The nucleotide sequence reads TGTGCCTGGAGTTTGATGGAGGGGGACACGCAGTATTTT. Its product reads: CAWSLMEGDTQYF. Here the chain combines TRBV30 and TRBJ2-3; the D gene is possibly TRBD1 or TRBD2, each agreeing over 6 bases. The CDR3 sequence holds 13 residues, the cysteine and phenylalanine included. Just the 39-base CDR3 DNA is kept, in frame starting at base 1. CDR1 and CDR2, per the germline V gene (reference sequence), are GTSNPN and SVGIG. The germline ends are 15 bases apart after V is trimmed by 2 bases and J by 9 bases.